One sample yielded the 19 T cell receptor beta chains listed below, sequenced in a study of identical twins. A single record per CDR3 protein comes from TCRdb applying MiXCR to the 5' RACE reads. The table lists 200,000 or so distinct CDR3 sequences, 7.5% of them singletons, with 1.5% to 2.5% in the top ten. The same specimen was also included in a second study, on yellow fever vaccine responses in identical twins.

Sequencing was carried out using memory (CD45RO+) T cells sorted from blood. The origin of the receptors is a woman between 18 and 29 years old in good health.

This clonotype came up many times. The CDR3 DNA reads as TGCGCCAGCAGCTTGGAAGGGAATAGAGAGACCCAGTACTTC. This codes for CASSLEGNRETQYF. The rearrangement links TRBV5-1 to TRBJ2-5; D gene ambiguous. The CDR3 sequence is 14 residues long. Germline CDR1 is SGHRS and CDR2 is YFSETQ. Between the trimmed V and J ends, which lost 0 bases and 4 bases, there was a span of 10 bases.

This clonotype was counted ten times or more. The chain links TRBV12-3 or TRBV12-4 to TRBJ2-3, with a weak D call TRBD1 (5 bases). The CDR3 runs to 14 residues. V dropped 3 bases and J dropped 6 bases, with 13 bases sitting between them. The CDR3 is CASSFLQVTDTQYF. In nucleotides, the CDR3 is TGTGCCAGCAGTTTCCTACAGGTTACCGATACGCAGTATTTT.

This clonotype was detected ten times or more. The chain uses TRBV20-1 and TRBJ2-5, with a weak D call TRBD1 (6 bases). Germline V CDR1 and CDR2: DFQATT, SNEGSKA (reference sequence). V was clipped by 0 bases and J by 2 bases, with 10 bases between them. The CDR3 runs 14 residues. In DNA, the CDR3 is TGCAGTGCTAGAGATCGAAGGGGGCAAGAGACCCAGTACTTC. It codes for CSARDRRGQETQYF.

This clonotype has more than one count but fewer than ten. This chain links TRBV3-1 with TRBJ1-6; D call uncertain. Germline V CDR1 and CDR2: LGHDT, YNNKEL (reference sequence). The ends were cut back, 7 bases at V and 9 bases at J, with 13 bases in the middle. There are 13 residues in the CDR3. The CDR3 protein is CASKGDTSSPLHF. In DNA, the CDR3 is TGTGCCAGCAAAGGCGACACGAGTTCACCCCTCCACTTT.

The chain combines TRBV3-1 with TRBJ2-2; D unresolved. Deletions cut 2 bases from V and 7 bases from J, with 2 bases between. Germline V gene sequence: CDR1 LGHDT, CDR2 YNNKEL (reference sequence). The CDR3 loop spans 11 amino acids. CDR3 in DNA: TGTGCCAGCAGCCAAAGCGGGGAGCTGTTTTTT. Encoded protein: CASSQSGELFF.

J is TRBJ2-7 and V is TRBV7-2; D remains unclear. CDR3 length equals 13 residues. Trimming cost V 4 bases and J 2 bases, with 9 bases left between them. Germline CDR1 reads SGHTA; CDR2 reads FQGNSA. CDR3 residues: CASSSDPPYEQYF. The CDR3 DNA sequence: TGTGCCAGCAGCTCCGATCCCCCCTACGAGCAGTACTTC.

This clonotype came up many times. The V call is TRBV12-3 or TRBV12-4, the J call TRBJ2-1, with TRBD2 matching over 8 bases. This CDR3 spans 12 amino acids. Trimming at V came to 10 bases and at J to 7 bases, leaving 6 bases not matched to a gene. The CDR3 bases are TGTGCCACCACAAGCGGGAGTAATGAGCAGTTCTTC. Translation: CATTSGSNEQFF.

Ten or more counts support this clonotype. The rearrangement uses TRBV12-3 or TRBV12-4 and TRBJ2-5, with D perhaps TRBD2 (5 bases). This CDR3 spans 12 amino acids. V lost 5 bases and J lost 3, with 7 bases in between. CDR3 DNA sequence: TGTGCCAGCAGTCGGACTGAAGAGACCCAGTACTTC. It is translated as CASSRTEETQYF.

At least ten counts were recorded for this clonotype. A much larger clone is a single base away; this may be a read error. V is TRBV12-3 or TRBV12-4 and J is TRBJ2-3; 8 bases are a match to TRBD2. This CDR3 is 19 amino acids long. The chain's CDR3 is CTSSLGFERGKHFTDTQYF. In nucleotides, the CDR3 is TGTACCAGCAGTTTAGGATTCGAGCGGGGGAAGCATTTCACAGATACGCAGTATTTT.

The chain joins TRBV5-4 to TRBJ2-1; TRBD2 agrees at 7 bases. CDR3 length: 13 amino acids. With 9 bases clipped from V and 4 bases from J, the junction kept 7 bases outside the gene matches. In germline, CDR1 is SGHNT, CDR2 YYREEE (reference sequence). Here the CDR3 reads CAIVAGPYNEQFF. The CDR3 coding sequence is TGTGCCATTGTAGCGGGCCCATACAATGAGCAGTTCTTC. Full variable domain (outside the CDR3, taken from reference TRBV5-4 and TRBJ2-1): ETGVTQSPTHLIKTRGQQVTLRCSSQSGHNTVSWYQQALGQGPQFIFQYYREEENGRGNFPPRFSGLQFPNYSSELNVNALELDDSALYLCAIVAGPYNEQFFGPGTRLTVL.

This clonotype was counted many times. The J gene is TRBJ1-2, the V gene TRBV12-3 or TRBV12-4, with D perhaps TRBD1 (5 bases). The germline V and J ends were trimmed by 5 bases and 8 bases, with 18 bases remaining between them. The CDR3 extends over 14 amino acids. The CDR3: CASSGTPRRVGYTF. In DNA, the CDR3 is TGTGCCAGCAGTGGGACCCCGCGGAGGGTAGGCTACACCTTC.

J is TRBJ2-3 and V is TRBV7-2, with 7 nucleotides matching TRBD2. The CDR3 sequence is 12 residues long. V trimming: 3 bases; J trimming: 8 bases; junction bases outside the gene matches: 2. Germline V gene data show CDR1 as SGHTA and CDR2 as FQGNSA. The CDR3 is CASSFPGGTQYF. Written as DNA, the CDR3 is TGTGCCAGCAGCTTTCCGGGGGGTACGCAGTATTTT.

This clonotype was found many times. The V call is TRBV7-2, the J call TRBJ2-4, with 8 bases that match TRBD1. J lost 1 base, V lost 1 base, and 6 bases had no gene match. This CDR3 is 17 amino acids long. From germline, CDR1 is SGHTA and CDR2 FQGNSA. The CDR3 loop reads CASSLETGAGAKNIQYF. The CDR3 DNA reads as TGTGCCAGCAGCTTAGAGACAGGGGCCGGCGCCAAAAACATTCAGTACTTC. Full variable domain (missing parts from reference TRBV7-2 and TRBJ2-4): GAGVSQSPSNKVTEKGKDVELRCDPISGHTALYWYRQSLGQGLEFLIYFQGNSAPDKSGLPSDRFSAERTGGSVSTLTIQRTQQEDSAVYLCASSLETGAGAKNIQYFGAGTRLSVL.

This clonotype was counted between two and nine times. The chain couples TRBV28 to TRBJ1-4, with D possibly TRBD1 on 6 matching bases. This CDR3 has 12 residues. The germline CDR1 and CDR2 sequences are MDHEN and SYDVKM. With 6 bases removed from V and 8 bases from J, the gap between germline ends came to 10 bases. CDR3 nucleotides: TGTGCCAGCAGCCCTGGACAGGAAAAACTGTTTTTT. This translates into CASSPGQEKLFF.

CDR3 in DNA: TGTGCCAGCAGCTCCGGACTAGTCAGGGAGACCCAGTACTTC. Residues: CASSSGLVRETQYF. V is TRBV7-2 and J is TRBJ2-5; 7 bases line up with TRBD2. This CDR3 has 14 residues. With V trimmed by 4 bases and J by 5 bases, 7 bases remained unmatched. Germline CDR1 reads SGHTA; CDR2 reads FQGNSA.

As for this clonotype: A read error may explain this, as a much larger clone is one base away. In DNA, the CDR3 is TGCAGCGTTGAGTCGGGACAGGGGACCTACGAGCAGCACTTC. Its translation: CSVESGQGTYEQHF. V gene TRBV29-1 combines with J gene TRBJ2-7; TRBD1 agrees at 10 bases. The V gene's germline CDR1 is SQVTM and CDR2 ANQGSEA. The CDR3 runs 14 residues.

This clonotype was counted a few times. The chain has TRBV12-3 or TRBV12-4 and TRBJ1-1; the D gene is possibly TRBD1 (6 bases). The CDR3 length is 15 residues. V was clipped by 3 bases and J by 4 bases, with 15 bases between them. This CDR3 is CASSLGRGGGTEAFF. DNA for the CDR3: TGTGCCAGCAGTTTGGGCAGGGGAGGGGGCACTGAAGCTTTCTTT.

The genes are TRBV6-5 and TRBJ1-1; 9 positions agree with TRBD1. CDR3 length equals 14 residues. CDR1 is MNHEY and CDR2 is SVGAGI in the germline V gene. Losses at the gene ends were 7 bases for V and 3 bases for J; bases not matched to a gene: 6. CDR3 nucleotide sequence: TGTGCCAGCACCTCTAGACAGGGGGACACTGAAGCTTTCTTT. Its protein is CASTSRQGDTEAFF.

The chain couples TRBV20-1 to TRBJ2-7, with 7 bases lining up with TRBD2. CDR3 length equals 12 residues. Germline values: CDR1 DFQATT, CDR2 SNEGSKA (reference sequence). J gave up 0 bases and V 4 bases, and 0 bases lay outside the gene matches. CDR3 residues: CSAKRDSYEQYF. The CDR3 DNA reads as TGCAGTGCTAAGCGGGACTCCTACGAGCAGTACTTC.